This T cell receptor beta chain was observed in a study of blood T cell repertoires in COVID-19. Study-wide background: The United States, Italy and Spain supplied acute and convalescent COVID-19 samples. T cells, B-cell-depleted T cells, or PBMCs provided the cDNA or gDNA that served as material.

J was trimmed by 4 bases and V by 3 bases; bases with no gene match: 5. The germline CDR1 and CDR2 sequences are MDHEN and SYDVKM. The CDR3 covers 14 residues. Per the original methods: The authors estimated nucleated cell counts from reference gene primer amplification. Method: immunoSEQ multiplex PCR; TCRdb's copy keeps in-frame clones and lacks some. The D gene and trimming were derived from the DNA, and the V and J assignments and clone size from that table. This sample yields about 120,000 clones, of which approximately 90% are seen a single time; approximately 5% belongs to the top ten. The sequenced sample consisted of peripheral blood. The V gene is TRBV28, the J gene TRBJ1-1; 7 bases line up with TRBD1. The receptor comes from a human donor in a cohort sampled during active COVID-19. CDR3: CASSFGTEGTEAFF. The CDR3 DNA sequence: TGTGCCAGCAGTTTCGGGACAGAGGGCACTGAAGCTTTCTTT.